These T cell receptor beta chains were read from a single sample in a study of control samples from healthy donors and cancer patients. Some clones are missing from TCRdb's copy, which holds only in-frame ones; the method was immunoSEQ multiplex PCR. The table records 40,000 to 55,000 clones, about 90% of them present only once. The material sequenced was PBMCs. The receptors originated from a woman aged 55-69 years with lung cancer. Both conserved end residues are part of each CDR3. D genes are given only for firm matches. The size of a clone is reported for some rows only, either as once, few or many, or as a class for expanded clones.

J | V | D | size | DNA | CDR3
TRBJ2-3 | TRBV7-6 | TRBD2 | few | TGTGCCAGCAGCTCGAACTGGGGACTAGCGGGAGGATCAGATACGCAGTATTTT | CASSSNWGLAGGSDTQYF
TRBJ2-3 | TRBV3-1/TRBV3-2 | TRBD1 | - | TGTGCCAGCAGCGAATACCGGGACAGGGGTGTAGATACGCAGTATTTT | CASSEYRDRGVDTQYF
TRBJ2-1 | TRBV5-4 | TRBD1 | once | TGTGCCAGCAGCTTGGGAGCCCGGACAGGGGAAATCAATGAGCAGTTCTTC | CASSLGARTGEINEQFF
TRBJ1-6 | TRBV6-5 | - | - | TGTGCCAGCCAAAGACAGGAGACGAGTTCACCCCTCCACTTT | CASQRQETSSPLHF
TRBJ2-5 | TRBV30 | TRBD2 | - | TGTGCCTGGAGTGCCATAGCGGGAGGGTTCCAAGAGACCCAGTACTTC | CAWSAIAGGFQETQYF
TRBJ2-3 | TRBV6-2/TRBV6-3 | - | - | TGTGCCAGCAGTTATAGGGTCGGACTAAGCACAGATACGCAGTATTTT | CASSYRVGLSTDTQYF
TRBJ1-1 | TRBV5-6 | TRBD1 | - | TGTGCCAGCAGCTTTTCGGGACAGCCTATGAACACTGAAGCTTTCTTT | CASSFSGQPMNTEAFF
TRBJ1-1 | TRBV19 | - | - | TGTGCCAGTAGTGCTGGGAGGAACACTGAAGCTTTCTTT | CASSAGRNTEAFF
TRBJ2-7 | TRBV2 | - | - | TGTGCCAGCAGTGAAGACAGGGTGAACTACGAGCAGTACTTC | CASSEDRVNYEQYF
TRBJ2-3 | TRBV10-3 | - | - | TGTGCCATCAGTGAGCGGACTAATACGCAGTATTTT | CAISERTNTQYF
TRBJ1-2 | TRBV6-2/TRBV6-3 | - | - | TGTGCCAGCAGTTACCGACAGAACTATGGCTACACCTTC | CASSYRQNYGYTF
TRBJ1-2 | TRBV21-1 | - | - | TGTGCCAGGCCAGGGGAGAATGGCTACACCTTC | CARPGENGYTF
TRBJ2-7 | TRBV24-1 | TRBD2 | once | TGTGCCACCAGTTCACTAGCGGGAGAGTCAGGCGAGCAGTACTTC | CATSSLAGESGEQYF
TRBJ1-1 | TRBV7-9 | - | - | TGTGCCAGCAGCTTGGGACACCAGAACACTGAAGCTTTCTTT | CASSLGHQNTEAFF
TRBJ2-5 | TRBV3-1/TRBV3-2 | TRBD2 | - | TGTGCCAGCAGCCAAGAAAAGGGGGCTAGCGGGATGCGTGAGACCCAGTACTTC | CASSQEKGASGMRETQYF
TRBJ1-2 | TRBV6-1 | - | - | TGTGCCAGCAGTGAGGGAAACTATGGCTACACCTTC | CASSEGNYGYTF
TRBJ2-7 | TRBV9 | - | - | TGTGCCAGCAGCGTCAACCCCGGGACGGACCTCTACGAGCAGTACTTC | CASSVNPGTDLYEQYF
TRBJ1-2 | TRBV3-1/TRBV3-2 | - | - | TGTGCCAGCAGCCAACTCCCAGGGGCTTCGTATGATGGCTACACCTTC | CASSQLPGASYDGYTF
TRBJ1-2 | TRBV19 | TRBD1 | - | TGTGCCAGTAGTACGGGACAGGGCTATGGCTACACCTTC | CASSTGQGYGYTF
TRBJ1-1 | TRBV4-1 | - | - | TGCGCCAGCAGCCAAGAGGCAGGGATGAACACTGAAGCTTTCTTT | CASSQEAGMNTEAFF
TRBJ2-7 | TRBV25-1 | - | - | TGTGCCAGCCATTGGGGCTACGAGCAGTACTTC | CASHWGYEQYF
TRBJ1-2 | TRBV6-2/TRBV6-3 | - | - | TGTGCCAGCAGTTTCGCAGAAAACTCCTATGGCTACACCTTC | CASSFAENSYGYTF
TRBJ1-2 | TRBV19 | - | once | TGTGCCAGTAGTATTTCCGGGGGGACCAGCTATGGCTACACCTTC | CASSISGGTSYGYTF
TRBJ2-7 | TRBV2 | TRBD2 | - | TGTGCCAGCAGCGGACTAGAACTTGGCGAGCAGTACTTC | CASSGLELGEQYF
TRBJ1-1 | TRBV9 | - | - | TGTGCCAGCAGCGGTGCAATCGTGAACACTGAAGCTTTCTTT | CASSGAIVNTEAFF
TRBJ2-4 | TRBV6-6 | TRBD2 | - | TGTGCCAGCAGACTAGCGGGAGAGGGAGGAAACATTCAGTACTTC | CASRLAGEGGNIQYF
TRBJ1-3 | TRBV7-2 | TRBD1 | - | TGTGCCAGCAGCTTTTTGGACAGGGTTTGGGGCCAGATAAACACCATATATTTT | CASSFLDRVWGQINTIYF
TRBJ1-4 | TRBV7-9 | - | - | TGTGCTGGTCGGGACGGGCCGAATGAAAAACTGTTTTTT | CAGRDGPNEKLFF
TRBJ1-1 | TRBV28 | - | - | TGTGCCAGCAGTTTATACCCAGCCTCCAACACTGAAGCTTTCTTT | CASSLYPASNTEAFF
TRBJ2-3 | TRBV16 | - | - | TGTGCCAGCAGCCAATCTCCAGCGGACTACACAGATACGCAGTATTTT | CASSQSPADYTDTQYF
TRBJ2-7 | TRBV6-5 | - | - | TGTGCCAGCAGTTACGAGGGGAGCCACGAGCAGTACTTC | CASSYEGSHEQYF
TRBJ2-1 | TRBV20-1 | - | - | TGCAGTGCTAGTGGAGATGAGCAGTTCTTC | CSASGDEQFF
TRBJ1-1 | TRBV11-3 | TRBD1 | few | TGTGCCAGCAGCCAACAGGGGCCCGCGGACACTGAAGCTTTCTTT | CASSQQGPADTEAFF
TRBJ2-1 | TRBV6-5 | TRBD1 | - | TGTGCCAGCAGTTACGGACAGGGGCGAGGTTACAATGAGCAGTTCTTC | CASSYGQGRGYNEQFF